These 30 T cell receptor beta chains were sequenced from one sample in a study of shared clonotypes between healthy human individuals. Produced via immunoSEQ multiplex PCR; TCRdb's table is partial and in-frame only. The sample has about 980,000 clones; less than 85% are singletons. The sequenced sample consisted of memory CD4+ T cells sorted from blood. Subset denoted: CD45RA-negative fraction. The source is a man between 18 and 29 years old in good health.

In regard to this clone: The same CDR3 arises from other DNA sequences in this sample as well. The rearrangement joins TRBV18 to TRBJ1-6, with 9 bases matching TRBD1. Germline CDR1 is KGHSH and CDR2 is LQKENI. The CDR3 runs to 14 residues. V shed 6 bases, J shed 9 bases, and the junction held 6 bases outside the gene matches. CDR3 DNA sequence: TGTGCCAGCTCTCCAGACAGGGGGAGTTCACCCCTCCACTTT. Its translation is CASSPDRGSSPLHF.

The CDR3 sequence: CASSPRGHNSPLHF. CDR3 in DNA: TGTGCCAGCAGCCCTAGAGGGCATAATTCACCCCTCCACTTT. The chain recombines TRBV6-5 with TRBJ1-6; no reliable D call. Germline V lookup: CDR1 MNHEY, CDR2 SVGAGI. Trimming pared 6 bases from V and 5 bases from J, leaving 11 bases between. CDR3 length: 14 amino acids.

This chain connects TRBV10-1 to TRBJ1-3, with 7 bases matching TRBD1. Germline V gives CDR1 WNHNN, CDR2 SYGVQD (reference sequence). This CDR3 spans 14 amino acids. The trim removed 5 bases at V and 5 bases at J, leaving 6 bases unmatched. The CDR3 DNA sequence: TGCGCCAGCAGTTCCCAGGGGGATCGAAACACCATATATTTT. Its translation is CASSSQGDRNTIYF.

There are a few counts of this clone. V and J are TRBV5-1 and TRBJ2-3; a weak D match, TRBD2 (7 bases). Germline values: CDR1 SGHRS, CDR2 YFSETQ. V was shortened by 5 bases and J by 3 bases, with 13 bases between the two germline ends. This CDR3 region has 14 residues. The CDR3 DNA reads as TGCGCCAGCAGTTGGGGGGGCTCTACAGATACGCAGTATTTT. Its protein is CASSWGGSTDTQYF.

In its sample, this clone was seen a few times. The chain carries TRBV29-1 and TRBJ2-7; maybe TRBD2 (5 bases). There are 15 residues in the CDR3. Per the germline V gene, CDR1 is SQVTM and CDR2 is ANQGSEA. The V and J ends lost 1 base and 3 bases respectively, with 16 bases between them. The CDR3 is CSVEARGGLHYEQYF. The CDR3 DNA sequence: TGCAGCGTTGAAGCCCGCGGAGGCTTACACTACGAGCAGTACTTC.

This clone turned up a few times. The chain couples TRBV30 to TRBJ1-4; tentative D call: TRBD1 (6 bases). V gave up 1 base and J gave up 0 bases, with 15 bases separating them. Germline loops: CDR1 GTSNPN, CDR2 SVGIG (reference sequence). The CDR3 loop spans 17 amino acids. The CDR3 sequence: CAWSEAGAFATNEKLFF. In DNA, the CDR3 is TGTGCCTGGAGTGAGGCAGGGGCATTTGCAACTAATGAAAAACTGTTTTTT.

This chain joins TRBV19 and TRBJ2-1; D perhaps matches TRBD2 (6 bases). There are 13 residues in the CDR3. Trimming stripped 4 bases from V and 6 bases from J, with 10 bases between. Germline CDR1 is LNHDA and CDR2 is SQIVND (reference sequence). CDR3 in amino acids: CASSTRRGNEQFF. CDR3 sequence (DNA): TGTGCCAGTAGTACACGGAGGGGCAATGAGCAGTTCTTC.

This chain links TRBV28 with TRBJ2-7; no firm D call. The CDR3 is 15 residues long. The V gene's germline CDR1 is MDHEN and CDR2 SYDVKM. V was clipped by 5 bases and J by 4 bases, with 18 bases between them. CDR3 coding DNA: TGTGCCAGCAGTCGACCCGGGTCGAACAATTACGAGCAGTACTTC. Protein product: CASSRPGSNNYEQYF. Full variable domain (remainder filled in from reference TRBV28 and TRBJ2-7): DVKVTQSSRYLVKRTGEKVFLECVQDMDHENMFWYRQDPGLGLRLIYFSYDVKMKEKGDIPEGYSVSREKKERFSLILESASTNQTSMYLCASSRPGSNNYEQYFGPGTRLTVT.

This rearrangement joins TRBV7-2 to TRBJ1-4; TRBD1 is a possible D gene (6 bases). Germline V gene data show CDR1 as SGHTA and CDR2 as FQGNSA. This CDR3 region has 13 residues. V shed 5 bases and J shed 10 bases, with 14 bases lying between them. The CDR3 here is CASSPPQGRKLFF. In DNA, the CDR3 is TGTGCCAGCAGCCCCCCACAGGGTAGAAAACTGTTTTTT.

This clone was recorded a few times. The chain couples TRBV6-5 to TRBJ2-1, with D perhaps TRBD1 or TRBD2 (5 bases each). Between the trimmed V and J ends, which lost 7 bases and 4 bases, there was a span of 17 bases. Looked up from germline, CDR1 is MNHEY and CDR2 is SVGAGI. The CDR3 length is 15 residues. This CDR3 is CASTDGAGRYNEQFF. The DNA for the CDR3 is TGTGCCAGCACCGACGGGGCAGGGCGATACAATGAGCAGTTCTTC.

Note on this clone: One end of the junction is discordant with germline, which a read error may explain. This sequence joins TRBV19 and TRBJ1-4, with TRBD1 identical over 7 bases. The CDR3 has 15 residues. The germline V gene has CDR1 LNHDA and CDR2 SQIVND (reference sequence). CDR3 bases: TGTGCCAGTACTATACCGGGACAGAGGTGGGGCAAACTGTTTTTT. Translating gives CASTIPGQRWGKLFF.

For this clone: One end of the junction is discordant with germline, which a read error may explain. Other DNA sequences in the sample encode the same CDR3. The chain carries TRBV7-7 and TRBJ2-1; 9 bases match TRBD2. The CDR3 runs to 15 residues. The germline V gene encodes CDR1 SSHAT and CDR2 FNYEAQ (reference sequence). The CDR3 nucleotides are TGTGCTAGCAGCTTAGATCCTAGCGGGAACAATGAGCAGTTCTTC. Translated: CASSLDPSGNNEQFF.

The V and J genes are TRBV9 and TRBJ2-3; D uncertain. Germline CDR1 SGDLS, CDR2 YYNGEE. Trimming removed 0 bases at V and 2 bases at J, with 10 bases between. This CDR3 contains 15 residues. The CDR3 spells CASSVVGAHTDTQYF. CDR3 DNA: TGTGCCAGCAGCGTAGTCGGAGCTCACACAGATACGCAGTATTTT.

The rearrangement joins TRBV15 to TRBJ1-6; no clear D gene. The CDR3 consists of 14 residues. Trimming pared 0 bases from V and 9 bases from J, leaving 9 bases between. The V gene's germline CDR1 is LNHNV and CDR2 YYDKDF (reference sequence). The CDR3 nucleotides read TGTGCCACCAGCAGAGATCGCGGTCTTTCACCCCTCCACTTT. Translated: CATSRDRGLSPLHF.

Only one count was recorded for this clone. The chain recombines TRBV27 with TRBJ2-7, with 9 bases matching TRBD1. With V trimmed by 6 bases and J by 4 bases, 13 bases remained unmatched. Germline V gene lookup returns CDR1 MNHEY and CDR2 SMNVEV (reference sequence). This CDR3 region has 16 residues. CDR3 amino acids: CASRIIRQGGKYEQYF. In DNA, the CDR3 is TGTGCCAGCAGGATCATCAGACAGGGGGGGAAATACGAGCAGTACTTC.

The chain is built from TRBV5-4 and TRBJ2-3; D gene uncertain. Trimming shortened V by 1 base and J by 6 bases, and 6 bases separated the two germline ends. Germline V gene sequence: CDR1 SGHNT, CDR2 YYREEE (reference sequence). This CDR3 spans 12 amino acids. CDR3 DNA: TGTGCCAGCAGCTTGAGGTGGGATACGCAGTATTTT. This encodes CASSLRWDTQYF.

DNA of the CDR3: TGTGCCATCAGTGAGGGGACAGGGGGAAACACCATATATTTT. Residues: CAISEGTGGNTIYF. The chain has TRBV10-3 and TRBJ1-3, with 9 bases aligning to TRBD1. The CDR3 extends over 14 amino acids. With V trimmed by 2 bases and J by 4 bases, 0 bases remained unmatched. The germline V gene has CDR1 ENHRY and CDR2 SYGVKD.

This clone was counted only a few times. The chain recombines TRBV20-1 with TRBJ1-1; no clear D gene. CDR3 length: 10 amino acids. Trimming took 5 bases from V and 6 from J, leaving 7 bases between them. In germline, CDR1 is DFQATT, CDR2 SNEGSKA (reference sequence). In DNA form, the CDR3 reads TGCAGTGCTGGGAAATCTGAAGCTTTCTTT. It codes for CSAGKSEAFF.

The chain combines TRBV18 with TRBJ1-5, with a tentative D call TRBD1 (5 bases). This CDR3 comprises 14 residues. The germline V gene has CDR1 KGHSH and CDR2 LQKENI. V was cut by 5 bases and J by 5 bases, with 13 bases left in between. As DNA, the CDR3 is TGTGCCAGCTCAAGGTCGGGGGTTGATCAGCCCCAGCATTTT. This encodes CASSRSGVDQPQHF.

This clone was picked up many times. This chain joins TRBV5-1 and TRBJ2-5, with D hard to call. The CDR3 has 14 residues. V gave up 6 bases and J gave up 0 bases, with 12 bases separating them. Germline loops: CDR1 SGHRS, CDR2 YFSETQ. The CDR3 protein is CASNGGVYQETQYF. The CDR3 DNA reads TGCGCCAGCAACGGCGGCGTGTACCAAGAGACCCAGTACTTC.

This clone was found once. CDR3 loop: CATRPNPGNTIYF. The CDR3 DNA is TGTGCCACCAGACCCAACCCTGGAAACACCATATATTTT. J is TRBJ1-3 and V is TRBV19; D is uncertain. This CDR3 comprises 13 residues. Germline V gene sequence: CDR1 LNHDA, CDR2 SQIVND (reference sequence). The germline V and J ends were trimmed by 10 bases and 2 bases, with 12 bases remaining between them.

This clone was observed once. DNA of the CDR3: TGCACCAGCAGCCGCAAAAGCGGGGGACTCCCCCTGCGCTCCTACAATGAGCAGTTCTTC. As protein: CTSSRKSGGLPLRSYNEQFF. The chain couples TRBV1 to TRBJ2-1; TRBD2 is taken as the D call from the table, unchecked against the DNA. TRBV1 is reported as a pseudogene. The CDR3 runs 20 residues.

This clone was recorded a few times. This chain links TRBV7-9 with TRBJ2-7, with D possibly being TRBD1 (6 bases). V dropped 5 bases and J dropped 6 bases, with 20 bases sitting between them. The CDR3 runs to 15 residues. Germline CDR1 reads SEHNR; CDR2 reads FQNEAQ (reference sequence). This chain's CDR3 is CASSPSSAGVGEQYF. Here the CDR3 DNA reads TGTGCCAGCAGCCCCTCCTCGGCAGGGGTGGGCGAGCAGTACTTC.

This chain uses TRBV29-1 with TRBJ2-1, with 8 bases fitting TRBD1. CDR1 and CDR2 (germline): SQVTM, ANQGSEA. This CDR3 is 14 amino acids long. Trimming cost V 4 bases and J 12 bases; bases outside gene matches: 14. The chain's CDR3 is CSVGPPGQDSRQFF. Written as DNA, the CDR3 is TGCAGCGTTGGGCCGCCGGGACAGGATAGTAGGCAGTTCTTC.

This clone has just one count. The chain recombines TRBV19 with TRBJ1-3; D ambiguous. Per germline, CDR1 LNHDA and CDR2 SQIVND (reference sequence). The CDR3 loop spans 14 amino acids. Trimming took off 7 bases at V and 4 bases at J, with 14 bases between the two ends. CDR3 residues: CASIGYDTGNTIYF. The CDR3 DNA reads TGTGCCAGTATTGGCTACGATACGGGAAACACCATATATTTT.

The chain joins TRBV5-4 to TRBJ2-2; TRBD2 matches at 14 bases. CDR3 length equals 15 residues. Germline V gene data show CDR1 as SGHNT and CDR2 as YYREEE (reference sequence). The junction had 3 bases not matched to a gene; V was cut back by 4 bases and J by 7 bases. The CDR3 DNA reads TGTGCCAGCAGCCCGGGACTAGCGGGAGTCGGGGAGCTGTTTTTT. Amino acids: CASSPGLAGVGELFF.

The genes are TRBV21-1 and TRBJ2-4; TRBD1 is taken as the D call from the table, unchecked against the DNA. TRBV21-1 is an annotated pseudogene. The CDR3 has 15 residues. CDR3 nucleotides: TGTGCCAGCAGCAACTTGACAGGGGCGGCAAACATTCAGTACTTC. It encodes CASSNLTGAANIQYF.

This clone occurred once. V and J are TRBV4-1 and TRBJ2-1; tentative D call: TRBD1 (6 bases). Germline V gene sequence: CDR1 MGHRA, CDR2 YSYEKL. V dropped 4 bases and J dropped 0 bases, with 13 bases sitting between them. This CDR3 is 16 amino acids long. The CDR3: CASSRGGQNSYNEQFF. CDR3 sequence (DNA): TGCGCCAGCAGCCGGGGCGGACAGAACTCCTACAATGAGCAGTTCTTC.

This clone was recorded only once. V gene TRBV7-2 combines with J gene TRBJ1-2; 8 nucleotides agree with TRBD1. Germline V gene sequence: CDR1 SGHTA, CDR2 FQGNSA. The CDR3 length is 12 residues. V was clipped by 6 bases and J by 9 bases; unmatched bases: 6. Written as DNA, the CDR3 is TGTGCCAGCAGTCCGAGACAGGGGCGCTACACCTTC. Residues: CASSPRQGRYTF.

This rearrangement joins TRBV30 to TRBJ2-7; D is uncertain. Germline-derived CDR1 and CDR2 are GTSNPN and SVGIG (reference sequence). Trimming pared 0 bases from V and 2 bases from J, leaving 11 bases between. There are 14 residues in the CDR3. For the CDR3, the DNA is TGTGCCTGGAGTGTTTGGTCAGGCCCCTACGAGCAGTACTTC. Protein sequence: CAWSVWSGPYEQYF. Variable domain in full (rest from reference TRBV30 and TRBJ2-7): SQTIHQWPATLVQPVGSPLSLECTVEGTSNPNLYWYRQAAGRGLQLLFYSVGIGQISSEVPQNLSASRPQDRQFILSSKKLLLSDSGFYLCAWSVWSGPYEQYFGPGTRLTVT.